Listed below are T cell receptor beta chains from one sample, sequenced in a study of neurological immune-mediated disorders. TCRdb ran MiXCR on the 5' RACE reads and lists one entry per CDR3 protein. Here the sample spans roughly 80,000 distinct CDR3 sequences, 5% to 6% being singletons. The sequenced sample was PBMCs. All receptors come from a woman aged 60 to 75 with multiple sclerosis. Each CDR3 is given with its conserved first and last residue. D genes are given only for firm matches. Clone size is not always given. Where it is, it says once, few, many or a class for expanded clones.

>NA|TRBJ1-1|TRBV6-2/TRBV6-3|many
CASSYPFYEAFF
TGTGCCAGCAGTTACCCCTTTTATGAAGCTTTCTTT
>TRBD1|TRBJ2-7|TRBV12-3/TRBV12-4|many
CASSPGQGSHEQYF
TGTGCCAGCAGTCCGGGACAGGGGTCCCACGAGCAGTACTTC
>NA|TRBJ2-1|TRBV3-1|many
CASSPSHLTSYNEQFF
TGTGCCAGCAGCCCCTCGCATCTAACCTCCTACAATGAGCAGTTCTTC
>TRBD1|TRBJ1-1|TRBV9|NA
CASSVETGVWGNTEAFF
TGTGCCAGCAGCGTAGAGACAGGGGTGTGGGGGAACACTGAAGCTTTCTTT
>NA|TRBJ2-2|TRBV29-1|many
CSVASSGELFF
TGCAGCGTTGCCTCATCCGGGGAGCTGTTTTTT
>NA|TRBJ1-6|TRBV20-1|many
CSAGGRVVDSPLHF
TGCAGTGCCGGGGGCAGGGTGGTGGATTCACCCCTCCACTTT
>NA|TRBJ1-2|TRBV20-1|few
CSARLLGIGGEGYTF
TGCAGTGCTAGACTATTAGGGATCGGGGGAGAGGGCTACACCTTC
>NA|TRBJ1-2|TRBV11-2|many
CASSPDTTYGYTF
TGTGCCAGCAGTCCGGACACAACCTATGGCTACACCTTC
>TRBD1|TRBJ1-1|TRBV20-1|many
CSARRTGAEAFF
TGCAGTGCTAGAAGGACAGGGGCTGAAGCTTTCTTT
>NA|TRBJ1-5|TRBV5-5|many
CASSLRQTSNQPQHF
TGTGCCAGCAGCTTACGGCAGACTTCCAATCAGCCCCAGCATTTT
>NA|TRBJ2-1|TRBV5-1|many
CASSLVLGNEQFF
TGCGCCAGCAGCTTGGTCTTGGGCAATGAGCAGTTCTTC
>NA|TRBJ1-4|TRBV20-1|many
CSATLDSATNEKLFF
TGCAGTGCTACCCTTGACAGTGCAACTAATGAAAAACTGTTTTTT
>NA|TRBJ2-5|TRBV12-3/TRBV12-4|many
CASSLALPIETQYF
TGTGCCAGCAGTTTAGCGCTGCCCATAGAGACCCAGTACTTC
>NA|TRBJ1-5|TRBV3-1|few
CASSPGVGGARQPQHF
TGTGCCAGCAGCCCGGGTGTAGGGGGGGCTAGGCAGCCCCAGCATTTT
>TRBD1|TRBJ1-6|TRBV3-1|NA
CASSRGTVNSPLHF
TGTGCCAGCAGCCGCGGGACAGTCAATTCACCCCTCCACTTT
>NA|TRBJ1-1|TRBV5-1|many
CASSLAGDTSRRAFF
TGCGCCAGCAGCTTGGCCGGGGACACCTCTCGGCGGGCTTTCTTT
>TRBD1|TRBJ1-1|TRBV20-1|many
CSARRTGNTEAFF
TGCAGTGCTCGGAGGACAGGGAACACTGAAGCTTTCTTT
>TRBD2|TRBJ2-3|TRBV20-1|many
CSARDHQRGGDTQYF
TGCAGTGCTAGAGATCATCAGCGGGGGGGTGATACGCAGTATTTT
>TRBD2|TRBJ2-2|TRBV2|many
CASSELAGGTGELFF
TGTGCCAGCAGTGAACTAGCGGGGGGAACCGGGGAGCTGTTTTTT
>NA|TRBJ1-1|TRBV5-1|many
CASSLVLSTLNTEAFF
TGCGCCAGCAGCTTGGTGCTGAGTACATTGAACACTGAAGCTTTCTTT
>NA|TRBJ2-3|TRBV2|many
CASSARNRPTDTQYF
TGTGCCAGCAGTGCTAGGAATCGCCCCACAGATACGCAGTATTTT
>NA|TRBJ2-2|TRBV7-8|many
CASSLAGANTGELFF
TGTGCCAGCAGCTTAGCAGGAGCGAACACCGGGGAGCTGTTTTTT